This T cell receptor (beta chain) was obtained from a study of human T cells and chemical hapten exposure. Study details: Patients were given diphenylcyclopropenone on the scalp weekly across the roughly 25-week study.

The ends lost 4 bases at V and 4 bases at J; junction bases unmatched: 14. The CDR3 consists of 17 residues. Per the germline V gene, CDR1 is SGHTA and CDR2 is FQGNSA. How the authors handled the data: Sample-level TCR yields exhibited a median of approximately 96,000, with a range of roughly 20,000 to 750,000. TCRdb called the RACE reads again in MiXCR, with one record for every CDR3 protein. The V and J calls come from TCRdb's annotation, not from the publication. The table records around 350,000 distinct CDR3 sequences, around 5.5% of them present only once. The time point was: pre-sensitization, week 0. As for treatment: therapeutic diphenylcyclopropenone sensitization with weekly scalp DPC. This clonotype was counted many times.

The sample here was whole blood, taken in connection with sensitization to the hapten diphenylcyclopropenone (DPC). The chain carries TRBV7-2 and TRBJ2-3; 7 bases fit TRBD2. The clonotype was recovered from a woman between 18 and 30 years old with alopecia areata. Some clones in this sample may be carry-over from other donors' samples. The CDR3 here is CASSSPWGRGSADTQYF. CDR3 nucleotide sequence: TGTGCCAGCAGCTCCCCTTGGGGGAGGGGTAGCGCAGATACGCAGTATTTT.